Below, 2 T cell receptor beta chains from the same sample are listed, as sequenced in a study of beta chain features in type 1 diabetes (dated by TCRdb to 2016 to 2019). The full study reports these points: A moderate but significant shortening of TCRB CDR3 length was observed in type 1 diabetes patients in all four CD4+ subsets.

These TCRs are of unknown antigen specificity. Receptor amplification or capture employed the immunoSEQ multiplex PCR assay. The High Capacity cDNA Reverse Transcription Kit was used to reverse transcribe all of the isolated RNA, meaning that expressed TCRB transcripts were what got sequenced. As stored in TCRdb, this immuneACCESS dataset retains in-frame rearrangements with V and J assigned. A fraction of the clones does not appear; measured against another copy, unresolved V genes explain less than half of the discrepancy, and the remainder lacks a known reason. This sample lists 95,000 to 150,000 clones; about a sixth were detected once. Over 2% of the sample is held by the ten biggest clonotypes. Sequenced material: central memory CD4+ T cells from blood. These receptors were obtained from a man younger than 40 with type 1 diabetes.

This clone was counted a few times. The V call is TRBV4-3, the J call TRBJ2-3; D gene unclear. The CDR3 runs to 14 residues. Deletions cut 0 bases from V and 3 bases from J, with 7 bases between. Germline-derived CDR1 and CDR2 are LGHNA and YSLEER. The CDR3 here is CASSQERRTDTQYF. The CDR3 DNA is TGCGCCAGCAGCCAAGAGAGAAGGACAGATACGCAGTATTTT.

This clone was observed a handful of times. The chain links TRBV4-3 to TRBJ2-2; the match to TRBD2 covers 12 bases. The ends lost 6 bases at V and 9 bases at J; junction bases unmatched: 8. Germline CDR1 reads LGHNA; CDR2 reads YSLEER. The CDR3 runs 15 residues. CDR3 DNA sequence: TGCGCCAGCAGTCGCCTAGCGGGGGGGGCGCGGGAGCTGTTTTTT. It codes for CASSRLAGGARELFF.